This T cell receptor beta chain was documented in a study of radiation and T cells in renal cell carcinoma. This clone occurred once. Its antigen is currently unknown. The study's findings and limits: Without pretreatment biopsies, baseline tumor clonotype presence was undetermined. In blood, top tumor clones expanded by 2 weeks, shrinking by 4.

The repertoire was sequenced with immunoSEQ multiplex PCR; TCRdb's copy has only in-frame clones and lacks some. The repertoire holds around 140,000 clones, with 83% as singletons. The time point denotes: baseline pretreatment blood. Treatment indicated: 15 Gy SBRT to primary tumor, nephrectomy 4 weeks later. Radiation-treated patients gave blood at baseline, week 2 and week 4. Clear cell pathology was present in this patient's renal cell carcinoma. The V gene's germline CDR1 is SGDLS and CDR2 YYNGEE. V lost 0 bases, J lost 4 bases, and 4 bases stayed unmatched. The CDR3 sequence is 15 residues long. The rearrangement uses TRBV9 and TRBJ2-1; 7 nucleotides line up with TRBD2. This receptor was identified in a woman aged 45 to 65 with renal cell carcinoma. The input for sequencing was blood, taken from a patient whose treatment included radiotherapy and nephrectomy. The CDR3 here is CASSVGGGEYNEQFF. The CDR3 DNA follows: TGTGCCAGCAGCGTAGGCGGGGGAGAATACAATGAGCAGTTCTTC.